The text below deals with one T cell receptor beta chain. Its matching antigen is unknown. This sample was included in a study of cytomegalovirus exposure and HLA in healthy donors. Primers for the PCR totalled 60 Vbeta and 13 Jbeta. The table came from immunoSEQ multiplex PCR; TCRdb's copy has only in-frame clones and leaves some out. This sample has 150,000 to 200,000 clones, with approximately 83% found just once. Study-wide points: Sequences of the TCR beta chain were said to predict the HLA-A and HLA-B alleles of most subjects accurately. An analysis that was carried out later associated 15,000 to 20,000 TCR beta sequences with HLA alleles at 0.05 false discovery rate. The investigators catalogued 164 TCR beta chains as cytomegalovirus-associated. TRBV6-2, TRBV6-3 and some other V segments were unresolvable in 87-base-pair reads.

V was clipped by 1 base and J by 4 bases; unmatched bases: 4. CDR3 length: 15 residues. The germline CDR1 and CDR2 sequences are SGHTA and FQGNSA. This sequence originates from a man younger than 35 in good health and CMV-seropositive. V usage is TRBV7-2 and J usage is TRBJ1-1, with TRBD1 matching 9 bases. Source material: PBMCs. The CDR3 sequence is CASSLVTGGVTEAFF. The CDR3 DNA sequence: TGTGCCAGCAGCTTAGTTACAGGGGGCGTCACTGAAGCTTTCTTT.